Described below is a single T cell receptor beta chain sequence and its context. The length of the CDR3 is 17 residues. V was pared by 3 bases and J by 5 bases, with 19 bases between. Looked up from germline, CDR1 is SGHTA and CDR2 is FQGNSA. Survey-level TCR beta sequencing used the immunoSEQ assay. The protocol was immunoSEQ multiplex PCR, while the TCRdb copy is restricted to in-frame clones and leaves out a portion. The repertoire holds roughly 68,000 clones, with over 85% as singletons. Sequencing was done on a sample of PBMCs. This TCR came from a man aged 35 to 55 with rheumatoid arthritis. The V gene is TRBV7-2, the J gene TRBJ2-2; the D gene is possibly TRBD2 (5 bases). CDR3 sequence: CASSFIPPGSLTGELFF. Written as DNA, the CDR3 is TGTGCCAGCAGCTTCATACCGCCGGGGTCTCTTACCGGGGAGCTGTTTTTT.